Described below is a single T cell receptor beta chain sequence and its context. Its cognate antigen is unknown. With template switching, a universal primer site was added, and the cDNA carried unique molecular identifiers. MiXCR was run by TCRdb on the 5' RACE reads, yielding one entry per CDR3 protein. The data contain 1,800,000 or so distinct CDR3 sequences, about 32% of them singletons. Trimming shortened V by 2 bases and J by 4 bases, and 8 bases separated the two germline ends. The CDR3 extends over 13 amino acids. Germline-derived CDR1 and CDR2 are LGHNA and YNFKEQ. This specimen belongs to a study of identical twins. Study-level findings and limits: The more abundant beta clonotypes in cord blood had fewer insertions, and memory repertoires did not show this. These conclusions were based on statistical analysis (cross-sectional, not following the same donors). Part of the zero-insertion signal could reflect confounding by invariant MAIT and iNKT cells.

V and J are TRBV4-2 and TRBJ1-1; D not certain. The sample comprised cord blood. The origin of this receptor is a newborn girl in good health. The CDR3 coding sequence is TGTGCCAGCAGCCAAAAGCTCGGCACTGAAGCTTTCTTT. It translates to CASSQKLGTEAFF.